A selection of T cell receptor beta chains follows, all from one sample in a study of blood T cell repertoires in COVID-19. Using immunoSEQ multiplex PCR, the repertoire was profiled, and TCRdb retains in-frame clones only, with some absent. The top ten hold less than 20% of the sample, which has about 40,000 clones, 91% seen once. The sample consisted of peripheral blood. The receptors derive from a woman between 25 and 40 years old in a cohort sampled during active COVID-19. The CDR3 runs from the conserved cysteine through the conserved F or W. D genes are given only for firm matches. Rows give clone size only sometimes, using once, few, many, or a class for an expanded clone.

TRBD1	TRBV7-2	NA	TRBJ1-2	TGTGCCAGCAGCCGTCACGAGGGGACAGAAGTCTTC	CASSRHEGTEVF
NA	TRBV19	NA	TRBJ2-2	TGTGCCAGTAGTATTGGGACAGGGACTAGCACCGGGGAGCTGTTTTTT	CASSIGTGTSTGELFF
NA	TRBV5-1	NA	TRBJ1-6	TGCGCCAGCAGCTTGGTACAGGGCTCCTATAATTCACCCCTCCACTTT	CASSLVQGSYNSPLHF
TRBD1	TRBV5-3	NA	TRBJ2-2	TGTGCCAGAAGCTTGGGACAGGGGAACGGGGAGCTGTTTTTT	CARSLGQGNGELFF
NA	TRBV19	NA	TRBJ1-2	TGTGCCAGTAGTAGTCGAGGAGAACTCTATGGCTACACCTTC	CASSSRGELYGYTF
TRBD2	TRBV4-1	NA	TRBJ2-1	TGCGCCAGCAGCCAAGACCCCTCTACTAGCGGACCCTACAATGAGCAGTTCTTC	CASSQDPSTSGPYNEQFF
NA	TRBV3-1/TRBV3-2	NA	TRBJ1-1	TGTGCCAGCAGCCGATCATCGGAGGTCCGAGTCACTGAAGCTTTCTTT	CASSRSSEVRVTEAFF
TRBD1	TRBV7-8	NA	TRBJ1-6	TGTGCCAGCAGCTTAGACAGGGGGAATTCACCCCTCCACTTT	CASSLDRGNSPLHF
NA	TRBV14	NA	TRBJ2-7	TGTGCCAGCAGCGACCGGGACGCGGAGGGTTTTTACGAGCAGTACTTC	CASSDRDAEGFYEQYF
NA	TRBV9	once	TRBJ1-3	TGTGCCAGCAGCGCGGTACCTTCACGACAGGCCAGTCGGTCTGGAAACACCATATATTTT	CASSAVPSRQASRSGNTIYF
TRBD1	TRBV7-9	NA	TRBJ1-3	TGTGCCAGCAGCTTAGCGGCAGGGGGCAGAAACACCATATATTTT	CASSLAAGGRNTIYF
TRBD2	TRBV7-3	NA	TRBJ2-3	TGTGCCAGCAGCTCTACTAGCGTTAGCACAGATACGCAGTATTTT	CASSSTSVSTDTQYF
TRBD1	TRBV28	NA	TRBJ2-3	TGTGCCAGCATCTCCCCCCGGACAGGCCTCACAGATACGCAGTATTTT	CASISPRTGLTDTQYF
NA	TRBV24-1	NA	TRBJ2-1	TGTGCCACCAGCGGGACTTTAGATGAGCAGTTCTTC	CATSGTLDEQFF
NA	TRBV4-1	NA	TRBJ2-7	TGCGCCAGCAGCCAAGAACAGGTGGTCCACGAGCAGTACTTC	CASSQEQVVHEQYF
TRBD2	TRBV9	NA	TRBJ2-1	TGTGCCAGCAGCGCCGGGGGGGGGCTGGGCTCCTACAATGAGCAGTTCTTC	CASSAGGGLGSYNEQFF
NA	TRBV5-1	NA	TRBJ2-5	TGCGCCAGCCAGGTGGGGGCGGTCCAAGAGACCCAGTACTTC	CASQVGAVQETQYF
TRBD2	TRBV28	NA	TRBJ2-1	TGTGCCAGTTGTTCTAGCGGGTCTTACAATGAGCAGTTCTTC	CASCSSGSYNEQFF
TRBD1	TRBV9	NA	TRBJ2-7	TGTGCCAGCAGCTCAATTGACAGGGGAGACGAGCAGTACTTC	CASSSIDRGDEQYF
NA	TRBV19	NA	TRBJ2-4	TGTGCCAGTAGTATCGCAGGGCCCATTCAGTACTTC	CASSIAGPIQYF
TRBD1	TRBV11-2	NA	TRBJ2-7	TGTGCCAGCCTCGGACAGGGAGGCGACTACGAGCAGTACTTC	CASLGQGGDYEQYF
NA	TRBV7-9	NA	TRBJ1-2	TGTGCCAGCAGCTTAGCGCTCAGGGATCGCTACACCTTC	CASSLALRDRYTF
TRBD1	TRBV7-3	few	TRBJ2-7	TGTGCCAGCAGCCTAGGACAGGGCGAATACGAGCAGTACTTC	CASSLGQGEYEQYF
TRBD2	TRBV6-6	NA	TRBJ2-7	TGTGCCAGCAGTCTTAGCGGGAGGCCTTCCTACGAGCAGTACTTC	CASSLSGRPSYEQYF
NA	TRBV19	medium-sized	TRBJ1-2	TGTGCCAGTAGTCCTGGTAAGGGGACTTCTAACTATGGCTACACCTTC	CASSPGKGTSNYGYTF
TRBD1	TRBV10-2	NA	TRBJ1-3	TGCGCCAGCACCGGGACAGTCGGAAACACCATATATTTT	CASTGTVGNTIYF
TRBD2	TRBV19	NA	TRBJ2-7	TGTGCCAGTAGTAATGACCCGCCCAGCGGGAGTCAGTACGAGCAGTACTTC	CASSNDPPSGSQYEQYF
TRBD1	TRBV6-5	NA	TRBJ2-3	TGTGCCAGCAGTTACTCGATAACCGGGACAGGGAGCAATTTT	CASSYSITGTGSNF
TRBD2	TRBV28	NA	TRBJ2-5	TGTGCCAGCACCCTAGCGGGGTACCAAGAGACCCAGTACTTC	CASTLAGYQETQYF
NA	TRBV11-1	NA	TRBJ2-7	TGTGCCAGCAGCCGACAGGCCGGATCCTACGAGCAGTACTTC	CASSRQAGSYEQYF
NA	TRBV7-3	NA	TRBJ2-3	TGTGCCAGCAGCTTCCTCGGTATCCCAGATACGCAGTATTTT	CASSFLGIPDTQYF
TRBD2	TRBV11-2	NA	TRBJ2-3	TGTGCCAGCAGCTTGTTAGCGGGTTCTAGCACAGATACGCAGTATTTT	CASSLLAGSSTDTQYF
NA	TRBV25-1	NA	TRBJ1-4	TGTGCCAGCAGTGATATAGCCACGAGAGGTGAAAAACTGTTTTTT	CASSDIATRGEKLFF
TRBD2	TRBV10-3	NA	TRBJ2-7	TGTGCCATCAGTTCGACTAGCGGGAGTATCTACGAGCAGTACTTC	CAISSTSGSIYEQYF
NA	TRBV14	NA	TRBJ2-1	TGTGCCAGCAGCCAAGATCTGGGGAGCTCCTACAATGAGCAGTTCTTC	CASSQDLGSSYNEQFF
TRBD2	TRBV6-6	NA	TRBJ2-7	TGTGCCAGCAGTTACTCGAGGACTAGCGGGGTCTACGAGCAGTACTTC	CASSYSRTSGVYEQYF
TRBD2	TRBV18	NA	TRBJ2-7	TGTGCCAGCTCACTCGGACTAGCGGAAGTTCACGAGCAGTACTTC	CASSLGLAEVHEQYF
TRBD1	TRBV14	NA	TRBJ1-6	TGTGCCAGCAGCCCACAGGGGGGGTCACCCCTCCACTTT	CASSPQGGSPLHF
NA	TRBV19	NA	TRBJ1-1	TGTGCCAGTTCTTACCCCCTTGGACATCCGAACACTGAAGCTTTCTTT	CASSYPLGHPNTEAFF
TRBD1	TRBV11-3	NA	TRBJ2-1	TGTGCCAGCAGCGAAACCGGGACAGGGAGGTACAATGAGCAGTTCTTC	CASSETGTGRYNEQFF
NA	TRBV5-1	NA	TRBJ1-2	TGCGCCAGCAGCTTCCTCGGACAGAACGAGGGTGGCTACACCTTC	CASSFLGQNEGGYTF
TRBD2	TRBV11-3	NA	TRBJ2-1	TGTGCCAGCAGCTTAGAGTCAGCGGGAGGGCCGGGCAATGAGCAGTTCTTC	CASSLESAGGPGNEQFF
NA	TRBV7-9	NA	TRBJ1-2	TGTGCCAGCAGTATCGTTGAGGGGGAGGGCTACACCTTC	CASSIVEGEGYTF
NA	TRBV28	once	TRBJ2-7	TGTGCCAGCAGTTTGACACCGTACGAGCAGTACTTC	CASSLTPYEQYF
NA	TRBV5-1	NA	TRBJ1-4	TGCGCCAGCAGCTTGGGAGGTAGGGGGTTGGATGAAAAACTGTTTTTT	CASSLGGRGLDEKLFF
TRBD1	TRBV5-1	NA	TRBJ2-1	TGCGCCAGCAGCCCGGTGGGACAGGGGGGTGAGCAGTTCTTC	CASSPVGQGGEQFF
NA	TRBV6-5	once	TRBJ2-2	TGTGCCAGCAGTCCTACTAGGTCCGGGGAGCTGTTTTTT	CASSPTRSGELFF
NA	TRBV7-2	NA	TRBJ2-1	TGTGCCAGCAGCTTTCCCCGGGAGAGGGCTAACAATGAGCAGTTCTTC	CASSFPRERANNEQFF
TRBD1	TRBV4-1	NA	TRBJ2-1	TGCGCCAGCAGCCAAGTCGCCAGGACAGGGAAGAATGAGCAGTTCTTC	CASSQVARTGKNEQFF
NA	TRBV3-1/TRBV3-2	NA	TRBJ2-1	TGTGCCAGCAGCCAAGTATTGAATGAGCAGTTCTTC	CASSQVLNEQFF
NA	TRBV12-3/TRBV12-4	NA	TRBJ1-2	TGTGCCAGCAGTTTGGCCGAGGTGTATGGCTACACCTTC	CASSLAEVYGYTF
NA	TRBV12-3/TRBV12-4	NA	TRBJ2-1	TGTGCCAGCATATTGACGGGCAATGAGCAGTTCTTC	CASILTGNEQFF
TRBD1	TRBV30	NA	TRBJ1-5	TGTGCCTGGAGTGTACGACAGGGGTACCAGCCCCAGCATTTT	CAWSVRQGYQPQHF
TRBD1	TRBV12-3/TRBV12-4	NA	TRBJ1-3	TGTGCCAGCAGCAACAGGGGTGGAAACACCATATATTTT	CASSNRGGNTIYF
TRBD1	TRBV7-8	NA	TRBJ1-4	TGTGCCAGCAGCAAGCCGGGACAGGGGTATGAAAAACTGTTTTTT	CASSKPGQGYEKLFF